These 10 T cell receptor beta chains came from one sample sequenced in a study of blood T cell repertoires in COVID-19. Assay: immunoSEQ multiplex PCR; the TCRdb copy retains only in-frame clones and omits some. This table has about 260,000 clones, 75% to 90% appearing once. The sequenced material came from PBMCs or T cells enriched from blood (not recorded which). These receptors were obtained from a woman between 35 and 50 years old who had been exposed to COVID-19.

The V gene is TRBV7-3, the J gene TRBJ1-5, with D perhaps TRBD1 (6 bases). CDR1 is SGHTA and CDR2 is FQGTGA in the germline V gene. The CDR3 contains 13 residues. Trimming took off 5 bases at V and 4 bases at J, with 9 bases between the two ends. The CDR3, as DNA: TGTGCCAGCAGCCCCACAGGGAATCAGCCCCAGCATTTT. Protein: CASSPTGNQPQHF.

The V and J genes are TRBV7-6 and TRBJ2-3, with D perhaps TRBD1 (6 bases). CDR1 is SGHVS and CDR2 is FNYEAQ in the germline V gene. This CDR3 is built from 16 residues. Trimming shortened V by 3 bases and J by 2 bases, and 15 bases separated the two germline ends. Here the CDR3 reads CASSLKDSRLTDTQYF. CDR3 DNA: TGTGCCAGCAGCTTGAAGGACAGTCGACTCACAGATACGCAGTATTTT.

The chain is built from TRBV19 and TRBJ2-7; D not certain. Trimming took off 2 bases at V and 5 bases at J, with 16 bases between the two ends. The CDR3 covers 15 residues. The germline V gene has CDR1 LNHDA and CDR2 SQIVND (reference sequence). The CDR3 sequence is CASSITSLRLDEQYF. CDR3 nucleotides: TGTGCCAGTAGTATAACCAGCTTGCGGCTGGACGAGCAGTACTTC.

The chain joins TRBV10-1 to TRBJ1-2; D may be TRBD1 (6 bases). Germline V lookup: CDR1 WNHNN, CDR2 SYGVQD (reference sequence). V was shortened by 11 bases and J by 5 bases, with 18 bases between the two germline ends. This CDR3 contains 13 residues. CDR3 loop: CAGSPRDKYGYTF. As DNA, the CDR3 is TGCGCCGGCTCGCCACGGGACAAGTATGGCTACACCTTC.

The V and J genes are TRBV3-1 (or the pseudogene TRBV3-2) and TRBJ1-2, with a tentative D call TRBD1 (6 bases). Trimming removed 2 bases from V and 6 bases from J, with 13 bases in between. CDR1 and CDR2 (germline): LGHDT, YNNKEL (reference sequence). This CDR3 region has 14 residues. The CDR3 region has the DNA TGTGCCAGCAGCCAACGGGGGGCGCGGAATGGCTACACCTTC. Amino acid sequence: CASSQRGARNGYTF.

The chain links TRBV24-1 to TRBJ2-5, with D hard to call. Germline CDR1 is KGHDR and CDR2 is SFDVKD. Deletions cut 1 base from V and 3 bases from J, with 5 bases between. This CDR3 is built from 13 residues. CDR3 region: CATSDFQKETQYF. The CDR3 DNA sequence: TGTGCCACCAGTGATTTCCAGAAAGAGACCCAGTACTTC.

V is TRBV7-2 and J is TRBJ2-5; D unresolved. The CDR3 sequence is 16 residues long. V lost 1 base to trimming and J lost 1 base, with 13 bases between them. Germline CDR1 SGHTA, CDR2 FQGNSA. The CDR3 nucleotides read TGTGCCAGCAGCTTAGACCCATACCACTCCCAAGAGACCCAGTACTTC. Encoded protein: CASSLDPYHSQETQYF.

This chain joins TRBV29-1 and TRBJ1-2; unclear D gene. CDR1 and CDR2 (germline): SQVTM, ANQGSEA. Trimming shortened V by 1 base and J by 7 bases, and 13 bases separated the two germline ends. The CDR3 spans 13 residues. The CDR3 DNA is TGCAGCGTTGAAGGATCAGGTTCCGGTGGCTACACCTTC. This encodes CSVEGSGSGGYTF.

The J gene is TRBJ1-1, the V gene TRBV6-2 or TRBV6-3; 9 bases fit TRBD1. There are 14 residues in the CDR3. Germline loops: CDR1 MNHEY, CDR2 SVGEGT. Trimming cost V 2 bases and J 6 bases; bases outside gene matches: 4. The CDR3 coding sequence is TGTGCCAGCAGTTACGCCGGGACAGGGCCTGAAGCTTTCTTT. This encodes CASSYAGTGPEAFF.

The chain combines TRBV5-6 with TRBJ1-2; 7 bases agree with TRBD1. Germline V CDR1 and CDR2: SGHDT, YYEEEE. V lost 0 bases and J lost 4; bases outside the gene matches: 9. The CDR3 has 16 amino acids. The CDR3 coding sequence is TGTGCCAGCAGCTTGGGCTTGGGACAGAAAATCTATGGCTACACCTTC. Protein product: CASSLGLGQKIYGYTF.